This T cell receptor (beta chain) was obtained from a study of blood T cell repertoires in COVID-19. Turning to the study itself: COVID-19 samples from acute and convalescent phases originated in the United States, Italy and Spain. PBMCs, B-cell-depleted T cells, or T cells were the source of the cDNA or gDNA that made up the material.

This clone was seen more than once but under ten times. After removal of 6 bases from V and 0 bases from J, the junction contained 1 base not matched to a gene. The CDR3 has 13 residues. The germline gives CDR1 ENHRY, CDR2 SYGVKD. Methods used by the authors: Researchers report that nucleated cell counts were estimated from reference gene primer amplification. The method was immunoSEQ multiplex PCR; TCRdb's version includes in-frame clones alone and lacks a portion of them. V and J calls and clone size follow that table, whereas D and trimming were derived from the DNA. The table shows a few hundred thousand clones, with 70% to 90% occurring only once.

The chain has TRBV10-3 and TRBJ1-1, with 7 bases lining up with TRBD1. This TCR derives from a woman in her sixties with acute or convalescent COVID-19. The sequencing input was peripheral blood. CDR3 coding DNA: TGTGCCATCAGCCAGGGGGTGAACACTGAAGCTTTCTTT. This sequence encodes CAISQGVNTEAFF.